Following are 23 T cell receptor beta chains from one sample sequenced in a study of blood T cell repertoires in COVID-19 (TCRdb year 2020). Receptor amplification or capture employed the immunoSEQ multiplex PCR assay. TCRdb mirrors the immuneACCESS table, restricted to in-frame sequences. Some clones are absent from its copies; in checked studies, under half trace to an unresolved V gene, and the reason for the others is unknown. The sample yields about 20,000 clones; approximately 90% were counted once. The top ten hold roughly 15% of the sample. The sequencing input was peripheral blood. The receptors here all came from a human donor in a cohort sampled during active COVID-19.

The genes are TRBV18 and TRBJ1-2, with 9 nucleotides matching TRBD1. The CDR3 is made up of 14 amino acids. After removal of 3 bases from V and 2 bases from J, the junction contained 1 base not matched to a gene. CDR1 KGHSH and CDR2 LQKENI come from the germline V gene. CDR3 DNA sequence: TGTGCCAGCTCACCCGGGACAGGGAACTATGGCTACACCTTC. It encodes CASSPGTGNYGYTF.

The gene calls are TRBV15 and TRBJ1-2; D perhaps matches TRBD1 (5 bases). Trimming shortened V by 1 base and J by 4 bases, and 13 bases separated the two germline ends. This CDR3 has 15 residues. Germline assignment: CDR1 LNHNV and CDR2 YYDKDF (reference sequence). CDR3 protein: CATSRALGGSYGYTF. Here the CDR3 DNA reads TGTGCCACCAGCAGAGCCTTGGGGGGGTCCTATGGCTACACCTTC. The variable domain in full, completed from reference TRBV15 and TRBJ1-2, reads DAMVIQNPRYQVTQFGKPVTLSCSQTLNHNVMYWYQQKSSQAPKLLFHYYDKDFNNEADTPDNFQSRRPNTSFCFLDIRSPGLGDTAMYLCATSRALGGSYGYTFGSGTRLTVV.

V is TRBV29-1 and J is TRBJ1-1; TRBD1 aligns across 9 bases. After removal of 4 bases from V and 4 bases from J, the junction contained 7 bases not matched to a gene. The CDR3 is 14 residues long. Germline V lookup: CDR1 SQVTM, CDR2 ANQGSEA. Written as DNA, the CDR3 is TGCAGCGTTGCTCTGGGACAGGGTGCCACTGAAGCTTTCTTT. This gives the protein CSVALGQGATEAFF.

The chain has TRBV11-3 and TRBJ2-2; 10 bases are shared with TRBD1. Germline V gene sequence: CDR1 SGHNT, CDR2 YENEEA. This CDR3 is 14 amino acids long. Unmatched junction bases numbered 3, after V lost 5 bases and J lost 6 bases. The CDR3 protein is CASSTDRGPGELFF. The CDR3 DNA is TGTGCCAGCAGCACCGACAGGGGGCCCGGGGAGCTGTTTTTT.

The V and J genes are TRBV6-4 and TRBJ2-5, with D perhaps matching TRBD1 (9 bases). The V and J ends lost 7 bases and 5 bases respectively, with 26 bases between them. The CDR3 sequence is 17 residues long. In germline, CDR1 is MRHNA, CDR2 SNTAGT. For the CDR3, the DNA is TGTGCCAGCATGGACAGGGGTTGGCGGGAGGCTCTGGAGACCCAGTACTTC. Amino acid sequence: CASMDRGWREALETQYF.

The V call is TRBV3-1 (or the pseudogene TRBV3-2), the J call TRBJ2-7, with 11 bases matching TRBD2. The germline CDR1 and CDR2 sequences are LGHDT and YNNKEL (reference sequence). V lost 3 bases, J lost 5 bases, and 3 bases stayed unmatched. The CDR3 is 14 residues long. CDR3 residues: CASSHSGGADEQYF. CDR3 DNA sequence: TGTGCCAGCAGCCATAGCGGGGGGGCCGACGAGCAGTACTTC.

CDR3: CASNGQGGIGYTF. Here the CDR3 DNA reads TGTGCCAGCAACGGACAGGGGGGAATTGGCTACACCTTC. This chain links TRBV12-3 or TRBV12-4 with TRBJ1-2, with 10 positions matching TRBD1. The CDR3 has 13 residues. V trimming: 7 bases; J trimming: 7 bases; junction bases outside the gene matches: 6.

This clone is a singleton in its sample. The gene calls are TRBV4-1 and TRBJ2-3, with 8 bases lining up with TRBD2. V lost 4 bases, J lost 5 bases, and 11 bases stayed unmatched. Germline V gives CDR1 MGHRA, CDR2 YSYEKL. CDR3 length: 16 residues. The CDR3 region has the DNA TGCGCCAGCAGCCCCCTCACTAGCGGAGAAATAGATACGCAGTATTTT. This gives the protein CASSPLTSGEIDTQYF.

The chain employs TRBV30 and TRBJ2-7, with D unclear. Germline CDR1 reads GTSNPN; CDR2 reads SVGIG (reference sequence). This CDR3 region has 11 residues. The ends were cut back, 1 base at V and 2 bases at J, with 3 bases in the middle. CDR3 sequence: CAWSATYEQYF. For the CDR3, the DNA is TGTGCCTGGAGTGCAACCTACGAGCAGTACTTC.

This clone rates as medium-sized. The chain couples TRBV2 to TRBJ1-5, with D perhaps matching TRBD1 (6 bases). Germline V gene sequence: CDR1 SNHLY, CDR2 FYNNEI. Trimming removed 8 bases from V and 7 bases from J, with 18 bases in between. This CDR3 has 14 residues. The CDR3 DNA reads as TGTGCCAGCGGTGGCCACCCAGGGGACCAGCCCCAGCATTTT. It translates to CASGGHPGDQPQHF.

The rearrangement joins TRBV27 to TRBJ2-5, with 7 bases fitting TRBD2. Near its end, the DNA agrees better with TRBJ2-7, so the J call may be wrong. The CDR3 spans 16 residues. CDR1 is MNHEY and CDR2 is SMNVEV in the germline V gene (reference sequence). For the CDR3, the DNA is TGTGCCAGCAGTTTACGGGAGGATAACCTTCTCTACGAGCAGTACTTC. Its protein is CASSLREDNLLYEQYF.

The chain recombines TRBV6-1 with TRBJ2-3; D remains unclear. The CDR3 covers 14 residues. Germline-derived CDR1 and CDR2 are MNHNS and SASEGT. The ends were cut back, 2 bases at V and 3 bases at J, with 9 bases in the middle. The CDR3 reads CASSELVRTDTQYF. In DNA form, the CDR3 reads TGTGCCAGCAGTGAACTAGTTCGAACAGATACGCAGTATTTT.

The V and J genes are TRBV2 and TRBJ2-7; 8 nucleotides align to TRBD1. CDR3 length: 14 amino acids. CDR1 is SNHLY and CDR2 is FYNNEI in the germline V gene. The V segment lost 8 bases and the J segment 0 bases; nucleotides outside the gene matches: 6. In nucleotides, the CDR3 is TGTGCCAGCGCGGGGACAGGACACTCCTACGAGCAGTACTTC. Its protein product is CASAGTGHSYEQYF.

The chain joins TRBV6-1 to TRBJ2-7; 10 positions agree with TRBD1. The V segment lost 4 bases and the J segment 6 bases; nucleotides outside the gene matches: 18. CDR1 and CDR2 from the germline V gene are MNHNS and SASEGT. The CDR3 runs to 18 residues. DNA for the CDR3: TGTGCCAGCAGTGGTGGGGCTATCTGGGACAGGGGTCAAGGCGAGCAGTACTTC. Protein: CASSGGAIWDRGQGEQYF.

The chain has TRBV11-2 and TRBJ2-1; D is perhaps TRBD2 (6 bases). From germline, CDR1 is SGHAT and CDR2 FQNNGV. This CDR3 is built from 17 residues. V gave up 3 bases and J gave up 0 bases, with 15 bases separating them. The CDR3 DNA reads as TGTGCCAGCAGCTTGCCGGGACTTAGAAGCTCCTACAATGAGCAGTTCTTC. Protein product: CASSLPGLRSSYNEQFF.

The chain recombines TRBV11-2 with TRBJ2-3; 7 bases line up with TRBD1. Trimming at V came to 3 bases and at J to 4 bases, leaving 10 bases not matched to a gene. The CDR3 consists of 16 residues. CDR1 and CDR2 from the germline V gene are SGHAT and FQNNGV. The CDR3 protein is CASSFGGTGVADTQYF. CDR3 DNA sequence: TGTGCCAGCAGCTTTGGGGGCACAGGGGTGGCAGATACGCAGTATTTT.

In its sample, this clone was seen once. The chain links TRBV24-1 to TRBJ2-1; D may be TRBD1 (6 bases). The V end was cut by 3 bases, the J end by 6 bases, with 17 bases between. CDR1 and CDR2 (germline): KGHDR, SFDVKD. CDR3 length: 16 amino acids. CDR3: CATSDGGRGRSNEQFF. CDR3 nucleotide sequence: TGTGCCACCAGTGATGGGGGCAGGGGAAGGAGCAATGAGCAGTTCTTC.

The chain uses TRBV6-5 and TRBJ2-7, with a tentative D call TRBD1 (6 bases). With 6 bases removed from V and 1 base from J, the gap between germline ends came to 16 bases. This CDR3 region has 15 residues. From germline, CDR1 is MNHEY and CDR2 SVGAGI. In DNA, the CDR3 is TGTGCCAGCAGCCTCTCTCAGGGGATTTCCTACGAGCAGTACTTC. As protein: CASSLSQGISYEQYF.

This chain's CDR3 is CASSLGVSGSSVLPDTQYF. In DNA form, the CDR3 reads TGTGCCAGCAGCTTGGGTGTTAGCGGGAGTTCGGTCCTTCCAGATACGCAGTATTTT. The chain recombines TRBV5-4 with TRBJ2-3, with TRBD2 matching over 9 bases. With V trimmed by 0 bases and J by 4 bases, 15 bases remained unmatched. From germline, CDR1 is SGHNT and CDR2 YYREEE (reference sequence). This CDR3 has 19 residues.

This rearrangement joins TRBV7-8 to TRBJ2-1, with 7 positions matching TRBD1. J was trimmed by 2 bases and V by 1 base; bases with no gene match: 5. This CDR3 is 16 amino acids long. In germline, CDR1 is SGHVS, CDR2 FQNEAQ. The CDR3 DNA is TGTGCCAGCAGCTTAGGGGGACAGTCCCCCTACAATGAGCAGTTCTTC. This encodes CASSLGGQSPYNEQFF.

The chain joins TRBV9 to TRBJ2-7, with 10 bases that match TRBD1. The germline CDR1 and CDR2 sequences are SGDLS and YYNGEE. J gave up 3 bases and V 3 bases, and 3 bases lay outside the gene matches. The CDR3 runs to 14 residues. The CDR3 sequence is CASSAGQGNYEQYF. CDR3 bases: TGTGCCAGCAGCGCGGGACAGGGGAACTACGAGCAGTACTTC. The complete variable domain, with remaining parts taken from reference TRBV9 and TRBJ2-7, reads DSGVTQTPKHLITATGQRVTLRCSPRSGDLSVYWYQQSLDQGLQFLIQYYNGEERAKGNILERFSAQQFPDLHSELNLSSLELGDSALYFCASSAGQGNYEQYFGPGTRLTVT.

The rearrangement joins TRBV5-1 to TRBJ2-3; 9 positions match TRBD2. With 2 bases clipped from V and 3 bases from J, the junction kept 10 bases outside the gene matches. The CDR3 runs to 17 residues. CDR1 and CDR2 (germline): SGHRS, YFSETQ. This chain's CDR3 is CASSLFIAGGLTDTQYF. CDR3 coding DNA: TGCGCCAGCAGCTTATTTATCGCGGGAGGGTTAACAGATACGCAGTATTTT.

CDR3 amino acids: CAILVEESSYNEQFF. The CDR3 DNA follows: TGTGCCATCCTAGTGGAGGAGAGCTCCTACAATGAGCAGTTCTTC. The rearrangement joins TRBV10-3 to TRBJ2-1; tentatively, D is TRBD2 (5 bases). CDR3 length equals 15 residues. Trimming removed 8 bases from V and 0 bases from J, with 14 bases in between. From germline, CDR1 is ENHRY and CDR2 SYGVKD.